This record looks at one TCR beta chain sequence and its context. Its antigen remains unidentified. One base away there is no much larger clone; base qualities are not given. This sample is drawn from a study of CD8 T cells in ankylosing spondylitis (TCRdb year 2017). About the investigation overall: To find TCR variants linked to disease, the study profiled T cell receptor beta repertoires in ankylosing spondylitis patients and healthy donors. In total, the full study cohort was made up of approximately 99 healthy donors and 25 ankylosing spondylitis patients. Samples of peripheral blood were taken, and for ankylosing spondylitis patients, synovial fluid was collected as well. Broader findings and caveats from the paper: The disease-linked clones had a CD8+ phenotype and were found at relatively low frequencies in peripheral blood. Significant enrichment of the disease-linked clones was reported in matched synovial fluid samples from ankylosing spondylitis patients. Some motif variants were previously reported in synovial fluid and blood of reactive arthritis patients, suggesting common disease-initiation mechanisms. A TCR beta motif of about 8 highly homologous amino acid variants appeared characteristic of blood from ankylosing spondylitis patients.

The junction shows trimming of 2 bases on V and 7 bases on J, plus 3 bases between the germline ends. As encoded in the germline V gene (reference sequence), CDR1 is GTSNPN while CDR2 is SVGIG. Its CDR3 holds 10 amino acids, cysteine through phenylalanine. The DNA shown is the 30-base CDR3, in frame from base 1. The run used an Illumina HiSeq 2500. TCR beta libraries were prepared by quantitative 5'-RACE with molecular barcodes. The study's processing was this. To identify disease-linked TCR variants, a new computational method was used, one built on a probabilistic model of VDJ rearrangement. The public reads were reanalyzed by TCRdb: fastp trimming at Q25, MiXCR alignment, in-frame beta chains only. One record per CDR3 amino acid sequence lists the most common genes and DNA. Here the V and J calls rest on TCRdb's processing, not on the authors' analysis. The sample profile shows a few hundred thousand distinct CDR3 sequences; around 24% of them were found once. Jointly, the top ten make up about a sixth of the sample.

Recombination connected TRBV30 to TRBJ2-1; the D gene cannot be resolved reliably. This clonotype was sampled from a male donor with ankylosing spondylitis. The material sequenced was blood, either unsorted or a sorted T cell fraction (not recorded which). The CDR3 protein sequence reads: CAWSWNEQFF. The DNA sequence follows: TGTGCCTGGAGTTGGAATGAGCAGTTCTTC. This CDR3, with the reference TRBV30 and TRBJ2-1 proteins standing in past its ends, gives the full variable domain SQTIHQWPATLVQPVGSPLSLECTVEGTSNPNLYWYRQAAGRGLQLLFYSVGIGQISSEVPQNLSASRPQDRQFILSSKKLLLSDSGFYLCAWSWNEQFFGPGTRLTVL.